A selection of T cell receptor beta chains follows, all from one sample in a study of human T cells and chemical hapten exposure. Via MiXCR, TCRdb re-called the RACE reads, giving one row per CDR3 protein. Of 80,000 to 95,000 distinct CDR3 sequences listed, more than 9% are singletons. The sample was whole blood, taken in connection with sensitization to the hapten diphenylcyclopropenone (DPC). These receptor sequences come from a man between 18 and 29 years old with alopecia areata. Some clones in this sample may be carry-over from other donors' samples. CDR3s include the opening cysteine and the closing phenylalanine or tryptophan. D genes are given only for firm matches. Size tells how often a clone was seen (once, few, many) or the class of an expanded clone, and some rows leave it out.

TRBJ2-1 | TRBV7-2 | . | 15 | few | TGTGCCAGCAGCTCGACTACCACTGGCTACAATGAGCAGTTCTTC | CASSSTTTGYNEQFF
TRBJ2-5 | TRBV11-2 | . | 14 | . | TGTGCCAGCAGCAGCCCGGCGGGGAGAGAGACCCAGTACTTC | CASSSPAGRETQYF
TRBJ1-2 | TRBV15 | . | 14 | few | TGTGCCACCAGCAGCCTCAGTACCGCCTATGGCTACACCTTC | CATSSLSTAYGYTF
TRBJ1-2 | TRBV11-2 | TRBD1 | 14 | few | TGTGCCAGCGGATCAAACAGGGGAGACTATGGCTACACCTTC | CASGSNRGDYGYTF
TRBJ1-5 | TRBV4-3 | . | 16 | . | TGCGCCAGCAGCCAAGCCCGGGGGGCGGCGAATCAGCCCCAGCATTTT | CASSQARGAANQPQHF
TRBJ1-5 | TRBV4-3 | . | 15 | . | TGCGCCAGCAGCCCGGGATACAGCGGCAATCAGCCCCAGCATTTT | CASSPGYSGNQPQHF
TRBJ2-2 | TRBV20-1 | . | 14 | many | TGCAGTTCAACCGGGACTCGGAACACCGGGGAGCTGTTTTTT | CSSTGTRNTGELFF
TRBJ1-1 | TRBV20-1 | TRBD1 | 14 | many | TGCAGTGCTGCGTATACAGGGGAGAGCACTGAAGCTTTCTTT | CSAAYTGESTEAFF
TRBJ1-2 | TRBV29-1 | . | 9 | few | TGCAGCGTTGATTTCGGACTGATTTGG | CSVDFGLIW
TRBJ1-2 | TRBV11-2 | TRBD1 | 14 | . | TGTGCCAGCAGCTTAGGGGACAGGGGCCACGGCTACACCTTC | CASSLGDRGHGYTF
TRBJ1-5 | TRBV4-1 | TRBD1 | 17 | . | TGCGCCAGCAGCCAAGATGAGGGACAGGGATCGGTTCAGCCCCAGCATTTT | CASSQDEGQGSVQPQHF
TRBJ1-1 | TRBV14 | . | 15 | few | TGTGCCAGCAGCCAAGTTTACAGACTTCCCATTGAAGCTTTCTTT | CASSQVYRLPIEAFF
TRBJ2-5 | TRBV6-1 | TRBD2 | 14 | many | TGTGCCAGCACCCAGACCAGCGGGGGAGAGACCCAGTACTTC | CASTQTSGGETQYF
TRBJ1-1 | TRBV20-1 | . | 11 | few | TGCAGTGCTCAGTCAAACACTGAAGCTTTCTTT | CSAQSNTEAFF
TRBJ1-2 | TRBV7-2 | . | 12 | . | TGTGCCAGCAGCGCGGAACTCTATGGCTACACCTTC | CASSAELYGYTF
TRBJ2-7 | TRBV28 | . | 15 | few | TGTGCCAGCAGTTCCCCGTCAGGGACCCGCTACGAGCAGTACTTC | CASSSPSGTRYEQYF
TRBJ1-2 | TRBV2 | . | 12 | few | TGTGCCAGCAGTGAGGGCAGAAATGGCTACACCTTC | CASSEGRNGYTF
TRBJ2-5 | TRBV28 | . | 14 | few | TGTGCCAGCGGATACACGAACTTCCAAGAGACCCAGTACTTC | CASGYTNFQETQYF